The 20 T cell receptor beta chains below all came from one sample that was sequenced in a study of T cell responses to AZD1222 COVID-19 vaccine. Produced via immunoSEQ multiplex PCR; TCRdb's table is partial and in-frame only. Among roughly 160,000 clones listed, approximately 90% were seen once. The input for sequencing was peripheral blood, taken on day 0 of AZD1222 vaccination. These receptors came from an adult in good health.

This chain connects TRBV6-5 to TRBJ1-2; D remains ambiguous. The CDR3 is 13 amino acids. The V gene lost 0 bases and the J gene lost 7 bases, with 9 bases spanning the gap. Germline-derived CDR1 and CDR2 are MNHEY and SVGAGI. CDR3 in amino acids: CASSYSRVAGYTF. The DNA for the CDR3 is TGTGCCAGCAGTTACTCTCGGGTGGCTGGCTACACCTTC.

The V gene is TRBV7-2, the J gene TRBJ1-6; 9 bases fit TRBD1. The CDR3 spans 18 residues. In germline, CDR1 is SGHTA, CDR2 FQGNSA. Trimming at V came to 5 bases and at J to 8 bases, leaving 16 bases not matched to a gene. In DNA form, the CDR3 reads TGTGCCAGCAGCCTGACGGGACAGGGTAGTAATCTCGATTCACCCCTCCACTTT. This encodes CASSLTGQGSNLDSPLHF.

This clone appeared a single time. V is TRBV30 and J is TRBJ1-3, with no clear D. The ends were cut back, 3 bases at V and 4 bases at J, with 7 bases in the middle. The CDR3 loop spans 12 amino acids. In germline, CDR1 is GTSNPN, CDR2 SVGIG (reference sequence). The CDR3, as DNA: TGTGCCTGGAGCGCAATAGGAAACACCATATATTTT. Translating gives CAWSAIGNTIYF.

The gene calls are TRBV7-9 and TRBJ1-2, with 8 bases aligning to TRBD1. V was clipped by 5 bases and J by 8 bases; unmatched bases: 13. Germline-derived CDR1 and CDR2 are SEHNR and FQNEAQ (reference sequence). The CDR3 has 15 residues. The CDR3 nucleotides are TGTGCCAGCAGCGGTTCCATAATGGACAGGGAAGGCTACACCTTC. Residues: CASSGSIMDREGYTF.

This chain connects TRBV5-1 to TRBJ2-7, with 8 bases that match TRBD1. CDR1 and CDR2 from the germline V gene are SGHRS and YFSETQ. V shed 4 bases, J shed 7 bases, and the junction held 7 bases outside the gene matches. The CDR3 extends over 13 amino acids. CDR3 loop: CASSDQGAGEQYV. The CDR3 DNA sequence: TGCGCCAGCAGCGACCAGGGGGCTGGTGAGCAGTACGTC.

This chain uses TRBV6-5 with TRBJ2-7; D ambiguous. This CDR3 contains 12 residues. Germline assignment: CDR1 MNHEY and CDR2 SVGAGI. V was pared by 2 bases and J by 3 bases, with 5 bases between. As DNA, the CDR3 is TGTGCCAGCAGTTACAGGGTCTACGAGCAGTACGTC. Its protein product is CASSYRVYEQYV.

The rearrangement joins TRBV9 to TRBJ1-2, with D possibly TRBD1 on 5 matching bases. The V and J ends lost 4 bases and 6 bases respectively, with 22 bases between them. This CDR3 comprises 16 residues. The V gene's germline CDR1 is SGDLS and CDR2 YYNGEE. The CDR3 nucleotides read TGTGCCAGCAGCCTTCTTGGACCGGGACGGAAAAATGGCTACACCTTC. Protein: CASSLLGPGRKNGYTF.

This clone showed up just a few times. The rearrangement joins TRBV3-1 (or the pseudogene TRBV3-2) to TRBJ2-1; 8 nucleotides line up with TRBD2. CDR3 length: 16 amino acids. Trimming took 1 base from V and 7 from J; bases not matched to a gene: 9. The germline V gene has CDR1 LGHDT and CDR2 YNNKEL (reference sequence). The CDR3 here is CASSQGSGGPSNEQFF. Written as DNA, the CDR3 is TGTGCCAGCAGCCAAGGATCGGGGGGGCCGAGTAATGAGCAGTTCTTC.

The V gene is TRBV7-9, the J gene TRBJ2-3; 8 bases are a match to TRBD2. Unmatched junction bases numbered 9, after V lost 5 bases and J lost 2 bases. CDR3 size: 16 residues. CDR1 and CDR2 (germline): SEHNR, FQNEAQ (reference sequence). This chain's CDR3 is CASSLSRSGNTDTQYF. In DNA, the CDR3 is TGTGCCAGCAGCCTTTCCCGTAGCGGGAACACAGATACGCAGTATTTT.

The chain recombines TRBV7-8 with TRBJ1-5; D is unresolved. Germline CDR1 SGHVS, CDR2 FQNEAQ. The CDR3 has 16 amino acids. The V gene lost 2 bases and the J gene lost 0 bases, with 11 bases spanning the gap. This CDR3 reads CASSLFGGDSNQPQHF. DNA of the CDR3: TGTGCCAGCAGCTTATTCGGAGGAGATAGCAATCAGCCCCAGCATTTT.

The chain couples TRBV27 to TRBJ2-5, with D possibly matching TRBD2 (5 bases). Germline CDR1 MNHEY, CDR2 SMNVEV (reference sequence). This CDR3 is built from 16 residues. Trimming removed 3 bases from V and 5 bases from J, with 19 bases in between. The CDR3 sequence: CASSLFAIRGIETQYF. The CDR3 DNA follows: TGTGCCAGCAGTTTGTTTGCGATTAGAGGGATCGAGACCCAGTACTTC.

V and J are TRBV9 and TRBJ1-6; unclear D gene. CDR3 length: 15 residues. Germline V gene data show CDR1 as SGDLS and CDR2 as YYNGEE. The V and J ends lost 2 bases and 7 bases respectively, with 13 bases between them. In DNA form, the CDR3 reads TGTGCCAGCAGCGTTGGTGGTAGCGGGAATTCACCCCTCCACTTT. Its translation is CASSVGGSGNSPLHF.

Comments on this clone: This sample also contains other DNA sequences that code for the same CDR3. The chain joins TRBV11-2 to TRBJ2-5; D gene unclear. The CDR3 consists of 11 residues. The germline V gene encodes CDR1 SGHAT and CDR2 FQNNGV. Trimming pared 6 bases from V and 4 bases from J, leaving 6 bases between. In DNA, the CDR3 is TGTGCCAGCAGTGTGGGAGAGACCCAGTACTTC. Translating it yields CASSVGETQYF.

This clone is a singleton in its sample. J is TRBJ2-4 and V is TRBV19, with unresolved D. CDR3 length equals 15 residues. Germline V gene data show CDR1 as LNHDA and CDR2 as SQIVND (reference sequence). Trimming stripped 5 bases from V and 1 base from J, with 12 bases between. The CDR3: CASSGLGLAKNIQYF. The CDR3, as DNA: TGTGCCAGTAGTGGTCTAGGGTTGGCCAAAAACATTCAGTACTTC.

The CDR3 sequence is CASSFRDTGNTIYF. Here the CDR3 DNA reads TGTGCCAGCAGCTTTAGGGACACTGGAAACACCATATATTTT. The gene calls are TRBV11-2 and TRBJ1-3, with D perhaps matching TRBD1 (6 bases). Trimming took off 3 bases at V and 2 bases at J, with 8 bases between the two ends. CDR1 is SGHAT, CDR2 FQNNGV, per germline. The CDR3 is 14 amino acids.

This clone was observed a handful of times. The gene calls are TRBV9 and TRBJ1-1; no clear D gene. The CDR3 sequence is 12 residues long. Germline values: CDR1 SGDLS, CDR2 YYNGEE. Trimming stripped 0 bases from V and 11 bases from J, with 11 bases between. The CDR3 sequence is CASSVVEGGAFF. CDR3 DNA: TGTGCCAGCAGCGTAGTAGAGGGTGGGGCTTTCTTT.

V is TRBV27 and J is TRBJ2-7; 7 bases fit TRBD1. The CDR3 totals 16 residues. The ends lost 3 bases at V and 0 bases at J; junction bases unmatched: 8. Germline loops: CDR1 MNHEY, CDR2 SMNVEV (reference sequence). CDR3 residues: CASSLSLGDSSYEQYF. The DNA of the CDR3 is TGTGCCAGCAGTTTGTCCCTTGGGGACAGCTCCTACGAGCAGTACTTC.

The rearrangement links TRBV4-1 to TRBJ1-1; TRBD1 matches 11 bases. The germline V gene encodes CDR1 MGHRA and CDR2 YSYEKL. With 6 bases clipped from V and 7 bases from J, the junction kept 4 bases outside the gene matches. The CDR3 totals 13 residues. The CDR3 coding sequence is TGCGCCAGCAGATGGACAGGGGGCAGTGAAGCTTTCTTT. Its protein is CASRWTGGSEAFF.

V and J are TRBV30 and TRBJ1-3, with D possibly TRBD1 on 5 matching bases. The CDR3 extends over 19 amino acids. Per germline, CDR1 GTSNPN and CDR2 SVGIG (reference sequence). Trimming took 3 bases from V and 0 from J, leaving 24 bases between them. CDR3 coding DNA: TGTGCCTGGAGATACCAAACCGGGGGGAGGCACCTCTCTGGAAACACCATATATTTT. Translated: CAWRYQTGGRHLSGNTIYF. The variable domain in full, with the rest retrieved from reference TRBV30 and TRBJ1-3, is SQTIHQWPATLVQPVGSPLSLECTVEGTSNPNLYWYRQAAGRGLQLLFYSVGIGQISSEVPQNLSASRPQDRQFILSSKKLLLSDSGFYLCAWRYQTGGRHLSGNTIYFGEGSWLTVV.

This clone was counted between two and nine times. The rearrangement links TRBV27 to TRBJ1-2, with no clear D. With 5 bases removed from V and 4 bases from J, the gap between germline ends came to 11 bases. Germline CDR1 is MNHEY and CDR2 is SMNVEV (reference sequence). This CDR3 has 13 amino acids. The CDR3 sequence: CASSPNLGYGYTF. The DNA for the CDR3 is TGTGCCAGCAGTCCGAACCTGGGCTATGGCTACACCTTC.